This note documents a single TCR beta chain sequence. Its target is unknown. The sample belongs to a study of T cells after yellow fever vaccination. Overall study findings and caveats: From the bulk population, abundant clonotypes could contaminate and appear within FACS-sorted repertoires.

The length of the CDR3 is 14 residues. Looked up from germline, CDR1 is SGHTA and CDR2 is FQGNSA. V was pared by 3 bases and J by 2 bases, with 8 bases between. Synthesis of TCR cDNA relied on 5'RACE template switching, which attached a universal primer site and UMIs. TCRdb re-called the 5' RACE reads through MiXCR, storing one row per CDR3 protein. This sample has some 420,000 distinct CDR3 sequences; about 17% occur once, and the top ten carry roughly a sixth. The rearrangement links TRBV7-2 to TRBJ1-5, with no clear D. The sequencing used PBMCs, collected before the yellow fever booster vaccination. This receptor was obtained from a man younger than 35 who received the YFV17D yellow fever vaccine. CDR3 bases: TGTGCCAGCAGCTTCTTTATGGGCAATCAGCCCCAGCATTTT. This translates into CASSFFMGNQPQHF.